This T cell receptor (beta chain) was documented in a study of blood T cell repertoires in COVID-19. For the study at large: COVID-19 samples from acute and convalescent phases originated in the United States, Italy and Spain. The analysed material was cDNA or gDNA that came from T cells, B-cell-depleted T cells, or PBMCs.

Original methodology: From reference gene primer amplification, estimates of nucleated cell counts were derived. Profiling relied on immunoSEQ multiplex PCR, and the TCRdb table lists in-frame clones only, not all of them. V and J calls and clone size come straight from that table; D and trimming were deduced from the DNA. The sample carries 100,000 or so clones, around nine tenths recorded once. Germline CDR1 SGHAT, CDR2 FQDESV (reference sequence). The junction had 8 bases not matched to a gene; V was cut back by 2 bases and J by 6 bases. The CDR3 has 15 amino acids. The sequenced sample consisted of peripheral blood. The TCR was taken from a human donor in a cohort sampled during active COVID-19. The rearrangement links TRBV11-1 to TRBJ2-3, with 7 bases identical to TRBD1. The DNA for the CDR3 is TGTGCCAGCAGCTTACGGGACAGCTCTTGGGATACGCAGTATTTT. This sequence encodes CASSLRDSSWDTQYF.